Following are 10 T cell receptor beta chains from one sample sequenced in a study of monozygotic twins with inflammatory bowel disease. TCRdb reanalyzed the 5' RACE reads and collapses them to one entry per CDR3 protein, without DNA. The record lists approximately 400,000 distinct CDR3 sequences, of which the ten most abundant hold 2.4%. The sample was blood. The receptor source for this set is a human donor with ulcerative colitis or Crohn's disease, or a healthy co-twin of an affected twin (not recorded which).

V gene TRBV12-3 or TRBV12-4 combines with J gene TRBJ2-3; TCRdb's D call, TRBD1, is unchecked because there is no DNA. This CDR3 comprises 14 residues. This CDR3 is CASSLGGATDTQYF.

V gene TRBV5-1 combines with J gene TRBJ1-2. The V gene's germline CDR1 is SGHRS and CDR2 YFSETQ. The CDR3 length is 14 residues. CDR3 sequence: CASSLDGSIYGYTF.

The chain uses TRBV3-1 and TRBJ1-1. Germline CDR1 reads LGHDT; CDR2 reads YNNKEL (reference sequence). The CDR3 is 12 residues long. This CDR3 is CASSQGITDAFF. The full variable domain, completed using reference TRBV3-1 and TRBJ1-1, is DTAVSQTPKYLVTQMGNDKSIKCEQNLGHDTMYWYKQDSKKFLKIMFSYNNKELIINETVPNRFSPKSPDKAHLNLHINSLELGDSAVYFCASSQGITDAFFGQGTRLTVV.

V is TRBV4-3 and J is TRBJ2-3. From germline, CDR1 is LGHNA and CDR2 YSLEER. CDR3 length equals 15 residues. The CDR3 spells CASSPGHPSTDTQYF.

J is TRBJ2-5 and V is TRBV5-1; TCRdb indicates TRBD2, and absent DNA this call remains unverified. Germline V lookup: CDR1 SGHRS, CDR2 YFSETQ. The CDR3 runs 15 residues. This CDR3 reads CASSFSSGDQETQYF.

The CDR3 protein is CSPRRTDTQYF. The J gene is TRBJ2-3, the V gene TRBV20-1. CDR3 length equals 11 residues. Germline-derived CDR1 and CDR2 are DFQATT and SNEGSKA (reference sequence).

This rearrangement joins TRBV18 to TRBJ2-5; TCRdb gives TRBD1 as the D gene, but with no DNA this cannot be confirmed. This CDR3 has 14 residues. The germline V gene encodes CDR1 KGHSH and CDR2 LQKENI. CDR3 sequence reads: CASSPNRVKETQYF.

V and J are TRBV6-1 and TRBJ1-1; the D gene TCRdb calls, TRBD1, cannot be checked with no DNA. The CDR3 has 15 amino acids. Germline V gene data show CDR1 as MNHNS and CDR2 as SASEGT. The CDR3 protein is CASALTGGRNTEAFF.

The rearrangement links TRBV28 to TRBJ2-7. The CDR3 loop spans 13 amino acids. Germline-derived CDR1 and CDR2 are MDHEN and SYDVKM. CDR3 sequence reads: CASSLRLNYEQYF.

This rearrangement joins TRBV5-6 to TRBJ1-2; TCRdb indicates TRBD1, and absent DNA this call remains unverified. Per germline, CDR1 SGHDT and CDR2 YYEEEE. The CDR3 totals 15 residues. CDR3 protein: CASSRAGTGDYGYTF.